The subject of this entry is one TCR beta chain. Original methodology: Reference gene primer amplification yielded estimated nucleated cell counts. Some clones are missing from TCRdb's copy, which holds only in-frame ones; the method was immunoSEQ multiplex PCR. Clonal size and the V and J genes are those of that table, whereas D and trimming came from the DNA. The sample lists more than 65,000 clones, more than 75% occurring once. The data stem from a study of blood T cell repertoires in COVID-19. Study background: Sites across the United States, Italy and Spain contributed samples from acute and convalescent COVID-19. T cells, B-cell-depleted T cells, or PBMCs provided the cDNA or gDNA that served as material.

Germline V CDR1 and CDR2: MNHEY, SVGAGI. CDR3 length equals 16 residues. Losses at the gene ends were 2 bases for V and 1 base for J; bases not matched to a gene: 4. Sequenced sample: peripheral blood. The chain couples TRBV6-5 to TRBJ1-1; the match to TRBD1 covers 10 bases. The receptor's source is a woman of 80 years or more with active or convalescent COVID-19. CDR3 coding DNA: TGTGCCAGCAGTTACCGGGACAGGGGCCCGAACACTGAAGCTTTCTTT. It specifies CASSYRDRGPNTEAFF.